This T cell receptor beta chain emerged from a study of early T cells in non-severe SARS-CoV-2 infection. Study in general: It was bulk RNA from unsorted whole blood that was sequenced, and the chains were unpaired.

In this sample, this clonotype turned up many times. V was clipped by 10 bases and J by 0 bases, with 10 bases between them. The germline CDR1 and CDR2 sequences are MNHEY and SVGAGI. This CDR3 contains 14 residues. TCRdb re-called the 5' RACE reads with MiXCR, one entry per CDR3 protein. The repertoire consists of some 57,000 distinct CDR3 sequences, with 7% to 10% occurring once and the leading ten covering roughly 4%. Input material: whole blood. V and J are TRBV6-5 and TRBJ2-6; tentatively, D is TRBD1 (5 bases). This sequence originates from an adult who was a healthcare worker with PCR-confirmed SARS-CoV-2 infection or an uninfected control (not recorded which). CDR3 loop: CATQGLSGANVLTF. In nucleotides, the CDR3 is TGTGCCACCCAGGGTCTCTCTGGGGCCAACGTCCTGACTTTC.